This is a list of T cell receptor beta chains from one sample in a study of blood T cells in healthy people across ages. TCRdb ran MiXCR on the 5' RACE reads and lists one entry per CDR3 protein. Counted here are 1.5 million to 1.8 million distinct CDR3 sequences, approximately 43% occurring once; the ten biggest clones make up approximately 4.1%. Sequencing was done on a sample of blood. The receptors originated from a woman aged 18-30 years in good health. Both conserved end residues are part of each CDR3. Each record gives: clone size, J gene, V gene, D gene, CDR3 protein, CDR3 DNA. A D gene is named only where the DNA matches it firmly. Size values are once, few and many counts, or a class for expanded clones, and some rows have none.

clone_size: .; j_call: TRBJ2-7; v_call: TRBV29-1; d_call: TRBD1; cdr3_aa: CSVADRQNREQYF; cdr3_nt: TGCAGCGTCGCGGACAGGCAGAATCGCGAGCAGTACTTC
clone_size: few; j_call: TRBJ2-1; v_call: TRBV25-1; d_call: TRBD2; cdr3_aa: CASSARPGTSGNGLKNEQFF; cdr3_nt: TGTGCCAGCAGTGCCCGGCCCGGGACTAGCGGGAATGGGTTGAAAAATGAGCAGTTCTTC
clone_size: many; j_call: TRBJ2-1; v_call: TRBV13; d_call: .; cdr3_aa: CASSDDWHEQFF; cdr3_nt: TGTGCCAGCAGCGACGACTGGCATGAGCAGTTCTTC
clone_size: .; j_call: TRBJ2-7; v_call: TRBV29-1; d_call: .; cdr3_aa: CSVDDTDYEQYF; cdr3_nt: TGCAGCGTTGACGACACCGACTACGAGCAGTACTTC
clone_size: .; j_call: TRBJ2-7; v_call: TRBV29-1; d_call: TRBD2; cdr3_aa: CSVLGGREDEQYF; cdr3_nt: TGCAGCGTTTTGGGGGGGCGGGAGGACGAGCAGTACTTC
clone_size: .; j_call: TRBJ2-6; v_call: TRBV12-3/TRBV12-4; d_call: .; cdr3_aa: CASSLGVFGANVLTF; cdr3_nt: TGTGCCAGCAGTCTGGGCGTGTTCGGGGCCAACGTCCTGACTTTC
clone_size: .; j_call: TRBJ2-7; v_call: TRBV10-3; d_call: TRBD1; cdr3_aa: CAIRTGDDYEQYF; cdr3_nt: TGTGCCATCAGGACAGGGGATGACTACGAGCAGTACTTC
clone_size: once; j_call: TRBJ2-5; v_call: TRBV7-2; d_call: TRBD2; cdr3_aa: CASSSRLATGQTQYF; cdr3_nt: TGTGCCAGCAGCTCCCGACTAGCGACCGGTCAGACCCAGTACTTC
clone_size: few; j_call: TRBJ1-2; v_call: TRBV20-1; d_call: TRBD1; cdr3_aa: CSARGGQGVKEGYTF; cdr3_nt: TGCAGTGCTAGAGGGGGACAGGGGGTGAAAGAGGGCTACACCTTC
clone_size: few; j_call: TRBJ1-2; v_call: TRBV12-3/TRBV12-4; d_call: TRBD1; cdr3_aa: CASSLTPQGSYGYTF; cdr3_nt: TGTGCCAGCAGTTTAACGCCACAGGGGTCCTATGGCTACACCTTC
clone_size: .; j_call: TRBJ2-5; v_call: TRBV28; d_call: .; cdr3_aa: CASRPGGGNQETQYF; cdr3_nt: TGTGCCAGCAGACCCGGGGGCGGGAACCAAGAGACCCAGTACTTC
clone_size: .; j_call: TRBJ1-1; v_call: TRBV29-1; d_call: .; cdr3_aa: CGVVPGTEAFF; cdr3_nt: TGCGGCGTTGTACCGGGAACTGAAGCTTTCTTT
clone_size: .; j_call: TRBJ1-1; v_call: TRBV29-1; d_call: .; cdr3_aa: CSVELRQMNTEAFF; cdr3_nt: TGCAGCGTTGAACTCCGACAGATGAACACTGAAGCTTTCTTT
clone_size: .; j_call: TRBJ2-4; v_call: TRBV21-1; d_call: .; cdr3_aa: CAGKTGGRNIQYF; cdr3_nt: TGTGCCGGCAAGACAGGGGGTAGGAACATTCAGTACTTC
clone_size: .; j_call: TRBJ2-7; v_call: TRBV6-2/TRBV6-3; d_call: TRBD2; cdr3_aa: CASSPQELAAYEQYF; cdr3_nt: TGTGCTAGCAGTCCCCAGGAGCTAGCGGCCTACGAGCAGTACTTC
clone_size: .; j_call: TRBJ1-6; v_call: TRBV12-3/TRBV12-4; d_call: .; cdr3_aa: CASSLALSGLHF; cdr3_nt: TGTGCCAGCAGTTTAGCGCTGAGCGGCCTCCACTTT
clone_size: few; j_call: TRBJ2-6; v_call: TRBV10-3; d_call: .; cdr3_aa: CAISDGSGANVLTF; cdr3_nt: TGTGCCATCAGTGATGGGTCTGGGGCCAACGTCCTGACTTTC
clone_size: .; j_call: TRBJ2-3; v_call: TRBV12-3/TRBV12-4; d_call: .; cdr3_aa: CASSVSDTTDTQYF; cdr3_nt: TGTGCCAGCAGTGTTAGCGACACCACAGATACGCAGTATTTT
clone_size: .; j_call: TRBJ2-7; v_call: TRBV20-1; d_call: TRBD1; cdr3_aa: CSARGFDEKYF; cdr3_nt: TGCAGTGCCAGGGGGTTCGACGAGAAGTACTTC
clone_size: few; j_call: TRBJ1-4; v_call: TRBV20-1; d_call: .; cdr3_aa: CSAREGIKAFF; cdr3_nt: TGCAGTGCTAGGGAGGGGATTAAGGCGTTTTTT
clone_size: .; j_call: TRBJ2-1; v_call: TRBV7-9; d_call: .; cdr3_aa: CASSSGLLYEQFF; cdr3_nt: TGTGCCAGCAGCTCCGGACTTCTCTATGAGCAGTTCTTC
clone_size: .; j_call: TRBJ2-5; v_call: TRBV4-1; d_call: .; cdr3_aa: CASSQPSQGSHNEQYF; cdr3_nt: TGCGCCAGCAGCCAGCCTAGTCAGGGCTCCCACAATGAGCAGTACTTC
clone_size: .; j_call: TRBJ2-7; v_call: TRBV7-9; d_call: .; cdr3_aa: CTSSLEGPSSYEQYF; cdr3_nt: TGTACCAGCAGCTTAGAGGGACCTAGCTCCTACGAGCAGTACTTC
clone_size: .; j_call: TRBJ1-6; v_call: TRBV4-3; d_call: .; cdr3_aa: CASSQFTEVYNSPLHF; cdr3_nt: TGCGCCAGCAGCCAGTTCACAGAAGTCTATAATTCACCCCTCCACTTT